The clone carrying this T cell receptor (beta chain) was counted only a few times. The data derive from a study of T cells in Graves' hyperthyroidism and ophthalmopathy. The CDR3 runs to 14 residues. V was trimmed by 5 bases and J by 3 bases, leaving 13 bases between them. Germline V lookup: CDR1 LGHDT, CDR2 YNNKEL (reference sequence). Hyperthyroidism patients were newly diagnosed, had disease duration under 2 months, and were aged 18 to 65 years. Diagnoses were made from clinical symptoms, serum measures (thyroxine and TRAb), thyroid ultrasound and orbital computed tomography. PBMCs were derived from roughly 10 ml fresh peripheral blood. What was amplified from RNA transcripts were TCR beta CDR3 regions. With the HTBI primer set, the TCR CDR3 went through a first round of RT-PCR. TCRdb recomputed calls from the multiplex PCR reads with MiXCR, one row per CDR3 protein. The profile shows a few hundred thousand distinct CDR3 sequences, about a sixth of them singletons.

This clonotype was sampled from a man aged 40-49 years with Graves' hyperthyroidism. The chain employs TRBV3-1 and TRBJ1-1, with a possible D match to TRBD1 (5 bases). Sequencing used blood. The CDR3 DNA sequence: TGTGCCAGCAGCGCGACCGACAGACACACTGAAGCTTTCTTT. This gives the protein CASSATDRHTEAFF.